The present T cell receptor (beta chain) was sequenced within a study of blood T cell repertoires in COVID-19. Study background: Whether acute or convalescent, the COVID-19 samples came from the United States, Italy and Spain.

In the original analysis: The authors estimated nucleated cell counts from reference gene primer amplification. Generated by immunoSEQ multiplex PCR, the TCRdb table keeps only in-frame clones and is missing some. V and J calls and clone size are copied from that table; D and trimming were computed from the DNA. The data show around 29,000 clones, about 70% seen once. V lost 5 bases, J lost 6 bases, and 4 bases stayed unmatched. The CDR3 runs to 13 residues. Per the germline V gene, CDR1 is SGHNT and CDR2 is YENEEA. The chain joins TRBV11-3 to TRBJ2-1; the match to TRBD1 covers 7 bases. The sample comprised peripheral blood. The source is a human donor in a cohort sampled during active COVID-19. The CDR3 protein is CASSQTGANEQFF. In DNA form, the CDR3 reads TGTGCCAGCAGCCAAACAGGGGCCAATGAGCAGTTCTTC.